The TCR beta chain under discussion was sequenced for a study of shared clonotypes between healthy human individuals. Background on the study: In total, the donors were two women and a few men aged 18 to 49.

Only in-frame clones appear in the TCRdb table, and some are missing; sequencing was by immunoSEQ multiplex PCR. The table records fewer than 1.8 million clones, less than 99% of them present only once. Material for sequencing was naive CD4+ T cells sorted from blood. The subset here: CD45RA+ positively selected. This receptor was identified in a man between 25 and 39 years old in good health.

CDR3 protein: CASSEYWTGGNEQYF. The CDR3 nucleotides are TGTGCCAGCAGTGAGTATTGGACAGGGGGCAACGAGCAGTACTTC. The gene calls are TRBV2 and TRBJ2-7; the match to TRBD1 covers 11 bases. This CDR3 has 15 residues. V lost 3 bases to trimming and J lost 5 bases; unmatched junction nucleotides: 6. Germline assignment: CDR1 SNHLY and CDR2 FYNNEI.